This TCR beta chain is from a study of blood T cell repertoires in COVID-19. As for the study in general: Both acute and convalescent COVID-19 samples were obtained from the United States, Italy and Spain.

Original handling: For nucleated cells, counts were estimated from reference gene primer amplification. Using immunoSEQ multiplex PCR, the repertoire was profiled, and TCRdb retains in-frame clones only, with some absent. That table is the source of V, J and clone size, and D and trimming were worked out from the DNA. The sample lists about 280,000 clones, 75% to 90% seen once, with about 2.2% in the top ten. The V and J ends lost 6 bases and 0 bases respectively, with 12 bases between them. The CDR3 sequence is 14 residues long. Germline lookup yields CDR1 SQVTM and CDR2 ANQGSEA. The TCR comes from a woman aged 45 to 65 who had recovered from COVID-19. This chain connects TRBV29-1 to TRBJ1-3, with D unresolved. Sample: peripheral blood. The CDR3 region is CSVGFSGSGNTIYF. Here the CDR3 DNA reads TGCAGCGTCGGATTTTCGGGCTCTGGAAACACCATATATTTT.